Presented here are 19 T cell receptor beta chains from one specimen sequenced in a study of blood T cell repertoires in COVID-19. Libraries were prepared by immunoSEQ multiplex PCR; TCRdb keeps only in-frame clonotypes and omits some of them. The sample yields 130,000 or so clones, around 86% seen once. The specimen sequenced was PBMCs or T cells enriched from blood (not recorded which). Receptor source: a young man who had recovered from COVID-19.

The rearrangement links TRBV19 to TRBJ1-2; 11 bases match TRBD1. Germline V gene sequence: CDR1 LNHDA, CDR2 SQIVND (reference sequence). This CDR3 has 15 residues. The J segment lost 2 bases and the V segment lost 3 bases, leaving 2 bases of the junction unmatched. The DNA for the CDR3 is TGTGCCAGTAGTATTGGGGACAGGGGGAACTATGGCTACACCTTC. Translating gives CASSIGDRGNYGYTF. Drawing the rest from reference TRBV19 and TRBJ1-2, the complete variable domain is DGGITQSPKYLFRKEGQNVTLSCEQNLNHDAMYWYRQDPGQGLRLIYYSQIVNDFQKGDIAEGYSVSREKKESFPLTVTSAQKNPTAFYLCASSIGDRGNYGYTFGSGTRLTVV.

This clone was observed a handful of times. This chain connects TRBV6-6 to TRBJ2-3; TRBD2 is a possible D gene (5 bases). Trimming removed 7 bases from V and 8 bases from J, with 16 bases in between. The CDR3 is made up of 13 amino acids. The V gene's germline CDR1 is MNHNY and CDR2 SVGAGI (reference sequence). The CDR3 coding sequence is TGTGCCAGCACCGAGGACTCTCTAGGTACGCAGTATTTT. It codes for CASTEDSLGTQYF.

The CDR3 spells CSARQYEAFF. The CDR3, as DNA: TGCAGTGCAAGACAGTATGAAGCTTTCTTT. V usage is TRBV20-1 and J usage is TRBJ1-1; the D gene is possibly TRBD1 (5 bases). Between the trimmed V and J ends, which lost 6 bases and 7 bases, there was a span of 9 bases. In germline, CDR1 is DFQATT, CDR2 SNEGSKA (reference sequence). The CDR3 runs to 10 residues.

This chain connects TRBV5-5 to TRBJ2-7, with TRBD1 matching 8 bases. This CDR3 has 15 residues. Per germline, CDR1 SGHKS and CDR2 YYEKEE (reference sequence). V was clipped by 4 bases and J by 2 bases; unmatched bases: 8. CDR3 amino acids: CASSPWTGSTYEQYF. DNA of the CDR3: TGTGCCAGCAGCCCTTGGACAGGGAGTACCTACGAGCAGTACTTC.

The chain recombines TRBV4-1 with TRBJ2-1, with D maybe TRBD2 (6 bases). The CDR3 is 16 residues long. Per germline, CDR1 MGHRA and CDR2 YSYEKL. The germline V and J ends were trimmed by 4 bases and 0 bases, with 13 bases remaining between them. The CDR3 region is CASSPYSGNSYNEQFF. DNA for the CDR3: TGCGCCAGCAGCCCCTATAGCGGAAACTCCTACAATGAGCAGTTCTTC.

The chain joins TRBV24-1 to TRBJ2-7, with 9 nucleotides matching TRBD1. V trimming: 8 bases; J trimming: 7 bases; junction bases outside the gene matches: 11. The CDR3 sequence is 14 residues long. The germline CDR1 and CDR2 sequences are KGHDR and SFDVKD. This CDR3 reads CATTRGQGRLEQYF. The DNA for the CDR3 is TGTGCCACCACCCGGGGACAGGGACGTCTGGAGCAGTACTTC.

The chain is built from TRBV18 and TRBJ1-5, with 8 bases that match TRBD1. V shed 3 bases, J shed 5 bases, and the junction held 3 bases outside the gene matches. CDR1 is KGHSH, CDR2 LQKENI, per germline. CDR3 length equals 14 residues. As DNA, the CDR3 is TGTGCCAGCTCACCCCGACAGGGGCATCAGCCCCAGCATTTT. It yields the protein CASSPRQGHQPQHF.

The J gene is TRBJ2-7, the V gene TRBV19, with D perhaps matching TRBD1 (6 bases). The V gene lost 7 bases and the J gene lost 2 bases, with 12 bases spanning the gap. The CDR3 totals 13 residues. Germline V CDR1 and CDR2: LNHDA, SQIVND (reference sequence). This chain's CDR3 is CASIPDRTYEQYV. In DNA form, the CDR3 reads TGTGCCAGTATTCCGGACAGAACCTACGAGCAGTACGTC.

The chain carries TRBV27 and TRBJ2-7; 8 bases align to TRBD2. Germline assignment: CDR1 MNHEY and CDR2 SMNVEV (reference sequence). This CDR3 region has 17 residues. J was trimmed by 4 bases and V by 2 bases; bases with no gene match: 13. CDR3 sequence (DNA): TGTGCCAGCAGTTTAACGGGGCGGGGGGCCAGACGGTACGAGCAGTACTTC. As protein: CASSLTGRGARRYEQYF.

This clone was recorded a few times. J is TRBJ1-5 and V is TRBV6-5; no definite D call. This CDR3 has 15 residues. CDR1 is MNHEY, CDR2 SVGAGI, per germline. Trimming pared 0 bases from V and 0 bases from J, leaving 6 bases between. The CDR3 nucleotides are TGTGCCAGCAGTTACTCCGGCGGTAGCAATCAGCCCCAGCATTTT. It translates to CASSYSGGSNQPQHF.

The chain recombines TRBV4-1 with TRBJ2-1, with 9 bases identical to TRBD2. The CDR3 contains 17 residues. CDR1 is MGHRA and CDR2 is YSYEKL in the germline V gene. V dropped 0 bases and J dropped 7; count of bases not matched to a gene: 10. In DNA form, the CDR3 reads TGCGCCAGCAGCCAAGATTTAGGTCTAGCGGGAAGGAATGAGCAGTTCTTC. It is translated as CASSQDLGLAGRNEQFF.

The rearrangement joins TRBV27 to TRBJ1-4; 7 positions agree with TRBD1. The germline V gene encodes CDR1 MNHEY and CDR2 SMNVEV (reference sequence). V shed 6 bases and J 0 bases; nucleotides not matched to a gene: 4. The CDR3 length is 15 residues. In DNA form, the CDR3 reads TGTGCCAGCAGCACAGGGGAGGCAACTAATGAAAAACTGTTTTTT. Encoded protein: CASSTGEATNEKLFF. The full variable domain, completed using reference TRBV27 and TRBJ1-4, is EAQVTQNPRYLITVTGKKLTVTCSQNMNHEYMSWYRQDPGLGLRQIYYSMNVEVTDKGDVPEGYKVSRKEKRNFPLILESPSPNQTSLYFCASSTGEATNEKLFFGSGTQLSVL.

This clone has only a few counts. CDR3 loop: CASRTGTGGEKLFF. In DNA, the CDR3 is TGCGCCAGCAGAACCGGGACAGGGGGGGAAAAACTGTTTTTT. The chain links TRBV5-1 to TRBJ1-4; 11 nucleotides match TRBD1. CDR3 length: 14 amino acids. The V segment lost 5 bases and the J segment 8 bases; nucleotides outside the gene matches: 5. Germline V lookup: CDR1 SGHRS, CDR2 YFSETQ.

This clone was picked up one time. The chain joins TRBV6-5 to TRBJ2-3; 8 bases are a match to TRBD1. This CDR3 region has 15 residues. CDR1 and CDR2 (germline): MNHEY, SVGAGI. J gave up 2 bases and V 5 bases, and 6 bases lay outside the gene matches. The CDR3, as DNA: TGTGCCAGCAGTCCGGACAGGGATAACACAGATACGCAGTATTTT. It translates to CASSPDRDNTDTQYF.

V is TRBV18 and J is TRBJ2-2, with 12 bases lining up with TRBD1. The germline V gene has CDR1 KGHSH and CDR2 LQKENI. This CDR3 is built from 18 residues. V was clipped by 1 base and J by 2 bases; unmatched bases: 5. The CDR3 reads CASSPQGQGARNTGELFF. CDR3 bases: TGTGCCAGCTCACCACAGGGACAGGGGGCCCGAAACACCGGGGAGCTGTTTTTT.

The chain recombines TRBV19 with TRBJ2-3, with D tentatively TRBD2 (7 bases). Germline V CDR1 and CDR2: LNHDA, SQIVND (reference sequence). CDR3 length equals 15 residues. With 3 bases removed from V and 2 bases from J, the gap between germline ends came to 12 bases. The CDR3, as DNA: TGTGCCAGTAGTATGGGAGGGGGTGTCACAGATACGCAGTATTTT. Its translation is CASSMGGGVTDTQYF. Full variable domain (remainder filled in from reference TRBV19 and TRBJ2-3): DGGITQSPKYLFRKEGQNVTLSCEQNLNHDAMYWYRQDPGQGLRLIYYSQIVNDFQKGDIAEGYSVSREKKESFPLTVTSAQKNPTAFYLCASSMGGGVTDTQYFGPGTRLTVL.

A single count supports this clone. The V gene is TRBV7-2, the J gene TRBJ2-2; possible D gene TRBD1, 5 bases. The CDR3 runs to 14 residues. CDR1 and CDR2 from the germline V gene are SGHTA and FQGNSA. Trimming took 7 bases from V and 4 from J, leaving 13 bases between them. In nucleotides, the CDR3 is TGTGCCAGCATCTTTCAGGGCGGCACCGGGGAGCTGTTTTTT. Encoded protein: CASIFQGGTGELFF.

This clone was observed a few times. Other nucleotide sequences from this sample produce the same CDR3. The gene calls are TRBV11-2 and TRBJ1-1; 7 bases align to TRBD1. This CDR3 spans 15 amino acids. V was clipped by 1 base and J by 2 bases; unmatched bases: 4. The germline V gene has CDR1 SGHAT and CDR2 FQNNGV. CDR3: CASSLGGQTNTEAFF. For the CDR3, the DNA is TGTGCCAGCAGCTTAGGGGGACAGACAAACACTGAAGCTTTCTTT.

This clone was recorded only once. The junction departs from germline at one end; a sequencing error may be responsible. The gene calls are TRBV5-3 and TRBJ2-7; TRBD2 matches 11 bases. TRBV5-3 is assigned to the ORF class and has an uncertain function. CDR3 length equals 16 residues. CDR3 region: CVRRGTSGASSYEQYF. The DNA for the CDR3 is TGTGTCAGACGGGGGACTAGCGGAGCGAGCTCCTACGAGCAGTACTTC.